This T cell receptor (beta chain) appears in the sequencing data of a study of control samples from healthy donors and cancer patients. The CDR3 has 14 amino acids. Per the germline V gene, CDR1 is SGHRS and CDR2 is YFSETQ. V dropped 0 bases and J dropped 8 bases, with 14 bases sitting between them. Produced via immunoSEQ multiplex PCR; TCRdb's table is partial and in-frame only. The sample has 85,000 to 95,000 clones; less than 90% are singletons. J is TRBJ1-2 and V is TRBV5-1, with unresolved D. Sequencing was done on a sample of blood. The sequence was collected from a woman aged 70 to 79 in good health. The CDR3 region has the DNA TGCGCCAGCAGCTTGGATACGGGTAGTGGCGGCTACACCTTC. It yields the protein CASSLDTGSGGYTF.